The clone carrying this T cell receptor (beta chain) was recorded once. The antigen remains undetermined. TCRdb's copy holds only in-frame clones and misses some; the assay was immunoSEQ multiplex PCR. Of about 33,000 clones detected, approximately 84% appear once; the ten largest clones hold about 22%. The data were taken from a study of OX40 agonist ivuxolimab in advanced cancers. Study details: Enrolled patients in dose escalation had cancers that were hepatocellular carcinoma, melanoma, renal cell or head and neck cancer. Previous treatment with anti-PD-1, anti-PD-L1 or anti-CTLA-4 therapy was allowed; 40% had received some. Three patients, one with hepatocellular carcinoma and two with cutaneous melanoma, responded partially.

Germline CDR1 LNHDA, CDR2 SQIVND (reference sequence). The CDR3 contains 13 residues. V was trimmed by 6 bases and J by 4 bases, leaving 10 bases between them. Study-level results: In the 0.1 to 3.0 mg/kg range, CD4+ and CD8+ blood T cells had expanded clonally by week 6.

The TCR comes from an adult with an advanced solid tumor such as melanoma, head and neck, liver or kidney cancer. The gene calls are TRBV19 and TRBJ2-1, with D perhaps matching TRBD1 (5 bases). The sequences come from CD4+ or CD8+ T cells sorted from blood, collected in a trial of the OX40 agonist ivuxolimab. The CDR3 sequence is CASSQNRYNEQFF. The CDR3 region has the DNA TGTGCCAGTAGCCAAAACAGGTACAATGAGCAGTTCTTC.